The clone carrying this TCR beta chain has at least ten counts. With V trimmed by 4 bases and J by 0 bases, 14 bases remained unmatched. Germline values: CDR1 LGHDT, CDR2 YNNKEL (reference sequence). This CDR3 is 21 amino acids long. The data belong to a study of T cells in Graves' hyperthyroidism and ophthalmopathy. Template material for amplifying TCR beta CDR3 regions consisted of RNA transcripts. Carried out on the TCR CDR3, a first-round RT-PCR used the HTBI primer set. TCRdb itself ran the multiplex PCR reads through MiXCR, one entry per CDR3 protein. The table has roughly 350,000 distinct CDR3 sequences, roughly 15% seen once.

The sample comprised blood. The chain carries TRBV3-1 and TRBJ2-2; TRBD2 matches at 13 bases. The TCR originated in a woman in her 30s with Graves' ophthalmopathy. The CDR3 region has the DNA TGTGCCAGCAGCCGACATACCGGGACTAGCGGGGAGATAACGAACACCGGGGAGCTGTTTTTT. Its protein is CASSRHTGTSGEITNTGELFF.